Sequencing of this T cell receptor beta chain was carried out in a study of human T cells and chemical hapten exposure. The wider study: The study lasted 20 to 25 weeks, and patients were dosed weekly with diphenylcyclopropenone on the scalp throughout. Study results and limitations: The study found expanded TCRs formed significantly more large CDR3 similarity clusters than controls.

Notes on this clonotype: The antigen is not known.

Each CDR3 protein is one row after TCRdb ran MiXCR on the RACE reads. The table includes 190,000 or so distinct CDR3 sequences, around a quarter detected once. Described time point: patch test 3, about 24 weeks after DPC sensitization. Specified treatment: therapeutic diphenylcyclopropenone sensitization with weekly scalp DPC. The drawing of blood occurred before each patch test was applied. Germline V CDR1 and CDR2: ENHRY, SYGVKD. The CDR3 is 13 amino acids. V lost 2 bases, J lost 1 base, and 5 bases lay in between. The TCR was taken from a woman aged 40 to 49 with alopecia areata. Some clones in this sample may be carry-over from other donors' samples. This chain links TRBV10-3 with TRBJ1-1; D not resolved. Sequenced here: whole blood, sampled in connection with sensitization to the hapten diphenylcyclopropenone (DPC). CDR3 sequence: CAISEPGNTEAFF. In nucleotides, the CDR3 is TGTGCCATCAGTGAGCCTGGGAACACTGAAGCTTTCTTT.